The 24 T cell receptor beta chains in this list originate from one sample, sequenced in a study of CXCR3-negative and CXCR3-positive naive CD8 T cells. The study, taken as a whole, reports: Naive cells that were CXCR3-positive had more hydrophobic TRB CDR3s (compared with CXCR3-negative naive cells).

cDNA libraries for TRB were generated by 5' RACE incorporating UMI labels. TCRdb re-called the 5' RACE reads and shows each CDR3 protein once, DNA omitted. This sample's clone table lists under 150,000 distinct CDR3 sequences. Antigen specificity for these receptors is unknown. Sequenced: naive CXCR3+ CD8+ T cells from blood. The subset here: CD45RO-CCR7+CD27+CD95- naive CD8+ T cells expressing CXCR3 (TNR3+). The receptors shown here come from a human donor in good health. Some clones in this sample may be carry-over from other donors' samples.

The chain couples TRBV12-3 or TRBV12-4 to TRBJ1-5. This CDR3 contains 14 residues. The CDR3 region is CASRIRLSNQPQHF.

The gene calls are TRBV2 and TRBJ2-3; TCRdb outputs TRBD1, but without DNA this stays unchecked. This CDR3 spans 13 amino acids. Germline V gives CDR1 SNHLY, CDR2 FYNNEI. The CDR3 sequence: CAIPGQGKDTQYF. The full variable domain, with the rest looked up from reference TRBV2 and TRBJ2-3, is EPEVTQTPSHQVTQMGQEVILRCVPISNHLYFYWYRQILGQKVEFLVSFYNNEISEKSEIFDDQFSVERPDGSNFTLKIRSTKLEDSAMYFCAIPGQGKDTQYFGPGTRLTVL.

This chain links TRBV9 with TRBJ2-7. Per germline, CDR1 SGDLS and CDR2 YYNGEE. The CDR3 contains 14 residues. The chain's CDR3 is CASSVGGSPLEQYF.

This chain uses TRBV10-3 with TRBJ2-1; the TRBD1 assignment by TCRdb is unverifiable without DNA. CDR3 length equals 16 residues. The germline V gene has CDR1 ENHRY and CDR2 SYGVKD. The CDR3 sequence: CAISQGTGNLGDEQFF.

The CDR3: CASSLAARVFF. The chain has TRBV12-3 or TRBV12-4 and TRBJ2-1; TCRdb names TRBD2, which stays unverified in the absence of DNA. The CDR3 has 11 amino acids.

This chain joins TRBV2 and TRBJ1-2. The CDR3 contains 13 residues. Germline-derived CDR1 and CDR2 are SNHLY and FYNNEI. The CDR3 reads CASSELGDYGYTF.

The chain recombines TRBV10-2 with TRBJ2-1; the D call of TRBD2 rests on TCRdb alone, since no DNA is present to check it. The germline V gene has CDR1 WSHSY and CDR2 SAAADI. The CDR3 loop spans 15 amino acids. CDR3: CASRTLVTSYNEQFF.

The chain has TRBV6-5 and TRBJ2-1; the D gene TCRdb calls, TRBD1, cannot be checked with no DNA. Germline V gene data show CDR1 as MNHEY and CDR2 as SVGAGI. This CDR3 contains 14 residues. The CDR3 reads CASMGVGAYNEQFF.

This sequence joins TRBV12-5 and TRBJ2-7; TCRdb picks TRBD1, but there is no DNA to check that call. The CDR3 consists of 13 residues. The germline gives CDR1 LGHNT, CDR2 FRNRAP. CDR3 sequence reads: CASGELGGYEQYF.

The CDR3 is CSVRVWGTEAFF. This rearrangement joins TRBV29-1 to TRBJ1-1; the D gene TCRdb calls, TRBD1, cannot be checked with no DNA. This CDR3 has 12 amino acids. Germline assignment: CDR1 SQVTM and CDR2 ANQGSEA.

The chain uses TRBV10-3 and TRBJ2-7; TCRdb reports TRBD2, a call that lacks DNA to check it against. CDR3 length: 13 amino acids. Germline CDR1 is ENHRY and CDR2 is SYGVKD. CDR3 amino acids: CAISDEGGYEQYF.

The chain couples TRBV29-1 to TRBJ2-3; TCRdb returns TRBD2, unconfirmable since there is no DNA. The CDR3 length is 15 residues. Per the germline V gene, CDR1 is SQVTM and CDR2 is ANQGSEA. The CDR3 region is CSVEGWLAGTDTQYF.

CDR3 loop: CSVDHSGNNEQFF. This chain joins TRBV29-1 and TRBJ2-1; the TCRdb D gene call, TRBD1, has no DNA to confirm it. This CDR3 region has 13 residues. The germline V gene encodes CDR1 SQVTM and CDR2 ANQGSEA.

This CDR3 reads CSASSGFSSYNEQFF. The V and J genes are TRBV20-1 and TRBJ2-1; TCRdb gives TRBD1 as the D gene, but with no DNA this cannot be confirmed. Germline V gene sequence: CDR1 DFQATT, CDR2 SNEGSKA (reference sequence). The CDR3 consists of 15 residues.

The chain recombines TRBV10-3 with TRBJ1-4. CDR1 ENHRY and CDR2 SYGVKD come from the germline V gene. This CDR3 has 14 amino acids. The CDR3 sequence is CAISESTFNEKLFF.

The rearrangement uses TRBV9 and TRBJ1-1; TCRdb outputs TRBD1, but without DNA this stays unchecked. The CDR3 sequence is 15 residues long. The germline CDR1 and CDR2 sequences are SGDLS and YYNGEE. The CDR3 reads CASSEDGTVNTEAFF.

The chain couples TRBV2 to TRBJ2-3; without DNA, the TCRdb call of TRBD1 cannot be checked. CDR1 and CDR2 from the germline V gene are SNHLY and FYNNEI. CDR3 size: 17 residues. The CDR3 protein is CASSEALGGPSTDTQYF.

J is TRBJ1-3 and V is TRBV9. Germline CDR1 is SGDLS and CDR2 is YYNGEE. The CDR3 is 15 amino acids. CDR3 in amino acids: CASSVTDEDGNTIYF.

CDR3 sequence: CASSQTWGDSPLHF. The rearrangement links TRBV4-1 to TRBJ1-6. The CDR3 runs 14 residues. From germline, CDR1 is MGHRA and CDR2 YSYEKL.

This chain uses TRBV6-5 with TRBJ2-7; the TCRdb D gene call, TRBD1, has no DNA to confirm it. The CDR3 spans 14 residues. Germline lookup yields CDR1 MNHEY and CDR2 SVGAGI. CDR3 sequence reads: CASSSPGQNYEQYF.

V usage is TRBV5-1 and J usage is TRBJ2-7. CDR1 and CDR2 (germline): SGHRS, YFSETQ. The CDR3 covers 13 residues. The chain's CDR3 is CASSLDGTYEQYF.

This sequence joins TRBV20-1 and TRBJ2-1; TCRdb's assignment of TRBD1 cannot be checked, as there is no DNA. Looked up from germline, CDR1 is DFQATT and CDR2 is SNEGSKA (reference sequence). This CDR3 region has 14 residues. This CDR3 is CSALGTDSYNEQFF.

The rearrangement uses TRBV7-8 and TRBJ2-1; TCRdb returns TRBD2, unconfirmable since there is no DNA. From germline, CDR1 is SGHVS and CDR2 FQNEAQ. This CDR3 spans 18 amino acids. This CDR3 reads CASSDLGLAGGYDNEQFF.

The V gene is TRBV29-1, the J gene TRBJ1-2; TCRdb lists TRBD1, though no DNA is available to test this call. CDR1 SQVTM and CDR2 ANQGSEA come from the germline V gene. CDR3 length: 12 amino acids. The CDR3 here is CSVPQGYYGYTF.